This T cell receptor (beta chain) was retrieved from a study of vaccination and CD4 T cells after COVID-19. This clonotype was counted between two and nine times. No antigen is known for it. The treatment denotes: 10-day PBMC culture with coronavirus spike peptide pools or control peptides (ViraFEST assay). Harvesting of the unexposed donor's CD4+ T cells predated the COVID-19 pandemic (2011-2018). Antigen-specific T cell expansion with peptide pools preceded TCR sequencing in the ViraFEST approach. Germline loops: CDR1 SGHTA, CDR2 FQGNSA. The CDR3 sequence is 13 residues long. Trimming took 8 bases from V and 5 from J, leaving 15 bases between them. Cultured CD4+ T-cell DNA underwent Oncomine TCR Beta short-read sequencing. MiXCR, run by TCRdb on the PCR reads, gives a single entry per CDR3 protein. The table includes some 5,500 distinct CDR3 sequences, 34% detected once.

The specimen sequenced was CD4+ T cells from blood, cultured in vitro. The chain uses TRBV7-2 and TRBJ1-2; D is unclear. The sequence was obtained from a human donor in good health. The CDR3 region is CASVTRAPYGYTF. In nucleotides, the CDR3 is TGTGCCAGCGTCACCCGGGCCCCATATGGCTACACCTTC.